The 32 T cell receptor beta chains below come from one sample, sequenced in a study of blood T cells in healthy people across ages. The second PCR ran roughly 6 to 11 cycles with a sample-barcoded 5' primer and J-beta primers. Via MiXCR, TCRdb re-called the 5' RACE reads, giving one row per CDR3 protein. The data hold 1.8 million or so distinct CDR3 sequences, with roughly two fifths observed a single time. The sequencing input was blood. All receptors derive from a human donor in good health.

The chain combines TRBV20-1 with TRBJ2-4; the D is unclear. The J call may be in error: the DNA end matches TRBJ2-7 better. The germline CDR1 and CDR2 sequences are DFQATT and SNEGSKA (reference sequence). This CDR3 is built from 12 residues. CDR3 protein: CSASQTTYEQYF. CDR3 in DNA: TGCAGTGCTTCCCAAACGACCTACGAGCAGTACTTC.

J is TRBJ1-2 and V is TRBV28, with D possibly matching TRBD1 (6 bases). This CDR3 contains 17 residues. CDR1 is MDHEN and CDR2 is SYDVKM in the germline V gene. The V end was cut by 4 bases, the J end by 1 base, with 19 bases between. The CDR3 DNA reads as TGTGCCAGCAGTTCCCACCGGGACACCTTCTTTAACTATGGCTACACCTTC. This gives the protein CASSSHRDTFFNYGYTF.

This chain joins TRBV6-2 or TRBV6-3 and TRBJ1-1, with no clear D. CDR1 MNHEY and CDR2 SVGEGT come from the germline V gene. The V end was cut by 2 bases, the J end by 8 bases, with 12 bases between. CDR3 size: 13 residues. The CDR3 sequence: CASSYMGWVEAFF. CDR3 nucleotides: TGTGCCAGCAGTTACATGGGTTGGGTCGAAGCTTTCTTT.

This rearrangement joins TRBV20-1 to TRBJ2-7, with D possibly TRBD2 on 6 matching bases. TRBJ2-5 matches the DNA end more closely, so the J call is doubtful. The CDR3 spans 14 residues. Germline lookup yields CDR1 DFQATT and CDR2 SNEGSKA (reference sequence). CDR3 DNA: TGCAGTGCTAGATTGGGGGGTTGGTCGGAGACCCAGTACTTC. This codes for CSARLGGWSETQYF.

This sequence joins TRBV20-1 and TRBJ1-1; 7 bases are a match to TRBD1. Trimming at V came to 3 bases and at J to 10 bases, leaving 8 bases not matched to a gene. From germline, CDR1 is DFQATT and CDR2 SNEGSKA (reference sequence). This CDR3 contains 12 residues. CDR3 nucleotide sequence: TGCAGTGCTAGCGGCAGGGGGTCGGGAGCTTTCTTT. It yields the protein CSASGRGSGAFF.

A few counts support this clonotype. The rearrangement joins TRBV20-1 to TRBJ2-2; TRBD1 matches 9 bases. The CDR3 spans 15 residues. CDR1 and CDR2 (germline): DFQATT, SNEGSKA (reference sequence). The V segment lost 5 bases and the J segment 0 bases; nucleotides outside the gene matches: 4. The CDR3 DNA follows: TGCAGTGCTGGGGACAGGGTATCGAACACCGGGGAGCTGTTTTTT. This sequence encodes CSAGDRVSNTGELFF.

The chain joins TRBV9 to TRBJ1-4, with TRBD1 matching over 7 bases. The CDR3 covers 16 residues. V was clipped by 2 bases and J by 3 bases; unmatched bases: 7. Germline CDR1 and CDR2: SGDLS and YYNGEE. CDR3 protein: CASSVSRGTANEKLFF. DNA of the CDR3: TGTGCCAGCAGCGTCTCCCGTGGGACAGCTAATGAAAAACTGTTTTTT.

V is TRBV20-1 and J is TRBJ2-1; 8 positions agree with TRBD2. The V segment lost 6 bases and the J segment 1 base; nucleotides outside the gene matches: 5. The CDR3 sequence is 14 residues long. Germline CDR1 reads DFQATT; CDR2 reads SNEGSKA (reference sequence). This chain's CDR3 is CSAAGGGSYNEQFF. DNA of the CDR3: TGCAGTGCCGCGGGGGGTGGATCCTACAATGAGCAGTTCTTC.

This clonotype was counted at least ten times. One end of the junction fails to match germline, which may point to a read error. This sequence joins TRBV6-2 or TRBV6-3 and TRBJ2-1; TRBD2 aligns across 12 bases. This CDR3 region has 15 residues. Germline V gene lookup returns CDR1 MNHEY and CDR2 SVGEGT. The CDR3 here is CASSQTSGGYNEQFF. For the CDR3, the DNA is TGCGCCAGCAGCCAGACTAGCGGGGGCTACAATGAGCAGTTCTTC.

This clonotype was counted only a few times. CDR3 DNA sequence: TGCAGCGTTGAATTTCAGGGTCGGAACACTGAAGCTTTCTTT. It encodes CSVEFQGRNTEAFF. The V and J genes are TRBV29-1 and TRBJ1-1; TRBD1 might be the D (5 bases). This CDR3 has 14 residues. The V and J ends lost 2 bases and 1 base respectively, with 11 bases between them. Germline values: CDR1 SQVTM, CDR2 ANQGSEA.

This chain uses TRBV7-2 with TRBJ2-7, with TRBD1 identical over 7 bases. CDR3 length: 16 amino acids. The V segment lost 1 base and the J segment 7 bases; nucleotides outside the gene matches: 13. From germline, CDR1 is SGHTA and CDR2 FQGNSA. CDR3 sequence reads: CASSLVGTAYAIEQYF. CDR3 nucleotide sequence: TGTGCCAGCAGCTTAGTAGGGACAGCATACGCCATTGAGCAGTACTTC.

The chain recombines TRBV7-2 with TRBJ2-4; D is uncertain. Germline V CDR1 and CDR2: SGHTA, FQGNSA. The germline V and J ends were trimmed by 4 bases and 13 bases, with 20 bases remaining between them. The length of the CDR3 is 14 residues. The CDR3 reads CASSSINSYNEQYF. Here the CDR3 DNA reads TGTGCCAGCAGCTCGATCAACAGTTACAATGAGCAGTACTTC.

This clonotype was counted a few times. The chain employs TRBV29-1 and TRBJ1-2; perhaps TRBD1 as D (6 bases). Deletions cut 7 bases from V and 4 bases from J, with 13 bases between. The germline gives CDR1 SQVTM, CDR2 ANQGSEA. The CDR3 is made up of 12 amino acids. The CDR3, as DNA: TGCAGCGAGCGGACAGACCCCTATGGCTACACCTTC. Its protein product is CSERTDPYGYTF.

This chain links TRBV4-1 with TRBJ1-4; TRBD1 matches 8 bases. V was pared by 4 bases and J by 2 bases, with 12 bases of the junction left unmatched. The germline CDR1 and CDR2 sequences are MGHRA and YSYEKL. The CDR3 consists of 18 residues. The CDR3 here is CASSPDSRQGRTNEKLFF. Here the CDR3 DNA reads TGCGCCAGCAGCCCCGACAGCCGACAGGGGAGGACTAATGAAAAACTGTTTTTT.

This clonotype was seen a handful of times. The V and J genes are TRBV10-3 and TRBJ1-5; D unresolved. Trimming removed 7 bases at V and 7 bases at J, with 14 bases between. The CDR3 spans 13 residues. The germline CDR1 and CDR2 sequences are ENHRY and SYGVKD. The CDR3 loop reads CAITAESSQPQHF. CDR3 DNA sequence: TGTGCCATCACGGCGGAATCCAGCCAGCCCCAGCATTTT.

The chain links TRBV29-1 to TRBJ2-3; unclear D gene. V shed 4 bases and J shed 2 bases, with 19 bases lying between them. This CDR3 contains 16 residues. Germline CDR1 and CDR2: SQVTM and ANQGSEA. Written as DNA, the CDR3 is TGCAGCGTTGTGTCATGGGCCCCGACGGACACAGATACGCAGTATTTT. This codes for CSVVSWAPTDTDTQYF.

The chain combines TRBV7-2 with TRBJ1-2; possibly TRBD1 for D (5 bases). Germline lookup yields CDR1 SGHTA and CDR2 FQGNSA. Trimming shortened V by 3 bases and J by 8 bases, and 13 bases separated the two germline ends. CDR3 length: 13 amino acids. CDR3: CASSFKIRDGYTF. CDR3 coding DNA: TGTGCCAGCAGCTTTAAGATCCGGGACGGCTACACCTTC. The complete variable domain, with remaining parts taken from reference TRBV7-2 and TRBJ1-2, reads GAGVSQSPSNKVTEKGKDVELRCDPISGHTALYWYRQSLGQGLEFLIYFQGNSAPDKSGLPSDRFSAERTGGSVSTLTIQRTQQEDSAVYLCASSFKIRDGYTFGSGTRLTVV.

The sample holds a few counts of this clonotype. V is TRBV5-1 and J is TRBJ2-7; maybe TRBD2 (7 bases). CDR1 and CDR2 (germline): SGHRS, YFSETQ. V was pared by 0 bases and J by 4 bases, with 11 bases between. The CDR3 is 14 amino acids. The CDR3 nucleotides are TGCGCCAGCAGCTTGGAGGGGGGGGATTACGAGCAGTACTTC. Protein: CASSLEGGDYEQYF.

This clonotype was observed a handful of times. The chain combines TRBV7-6 with TRBJ2-1, with D uncertain. The germline V gene has CDR1 SGHVS and CDR2 FNYEAQ. This CDR3 spans 13 amino acids. Trimming took off 1 base at V and 10 bases at J, with 11 bases between the two ends. In nucleotides, the CDR3 is TGTGCCAGCAGCTTAGTATCGGAGAGCGAGCAGTTCTTC. Translation: CASSLVSESEQFF.

This clonotype was seen only a few times. V is TRBV7-9 and J is TRBJ2-1; TRBD1 aligns across 7 bases. CDR3 length equals 13 residues. CDR1 is SEHNR and CDR2 is FQNEAQ in the germline V gene (reference sequence). Losses at the gene ends were 5 bases for V and 8 bases for J; bases not matched to a gene: 6. CDR3 DNA sequence: TGTGCCAGCAGCCCCACAGGGGCCGATGAGCAGTTCTTC. Translation: CASSPTGADEQFF.

In its sample, this clonotype was seen a few times. The gene calls are TRBV11-1 and TRBJ2-5; perhaps TRBD2 as D (6 bases). Looked up from germline, CDR1 is SGHAT and CDR2 is FQDESV (reference sequence). The CDR3 loop spans 15 amino acids. Trimming shortened V by 1 base and J by 2 bases, and 11 bases separated the two germline ends. The CDR3 is CASSLGMGLQETQYF. The DNA of the CDR3 is TGTGCCAGCAGCTTAGGCATGGGACTTCAAGAGACCCAGTACTTC.

The chain recombines TRBV7-2 with TRBJ2-3; D is tentatively TRBD1 or TRBD2 (5 bases each). The germline V gene has CDR1 SGHTA and CDR2 FQGNSA. The length of the CDR3 is 17 residues. The ends were cut back, 2 bases at V and 1 base at J, with 16 bases in the middle. CDR3 protein: CASSLYSHGDRTDTQYF. CDR3 coding DNA: TGTGCCAGCAGCTTATATAGCCACGGGGACCGCACAGATACGCAGTATTTT. Full variable domain (outside the CDR3, taken from reference TRBV7-2 and TRBJ2-3): GAGVSQSPSNKVTEKGKDVELRCDPISGHTALYWYRQSLGQGLEFLIYFQGNSAPDKSGLPSDRFSAERTGGSVSTLTIQRTQQEDSAVYLCASSLYSHGDRTDTQYFGPGTRLTVL.

This clonotype appeared a few times. J is TRBJ1-2 and V is TRBV6-5; TRBD1 aligns across 7 bases. Per germline, CDR1 MNHEY and CDR2 SVGAGI. V lost 6 bases to trimming and J lost 6 bases; unmatched junction nucleotides: 7. This CDR3 has 13 residues. The DNA for the CDR3 is TGTGCCAGCAGAGAAACGACAGGGCATGGCTACACCTTC. Residues: CASRETTGHGYTF.

V usage is TRBV6-6 and J usage is TRBJ2-5; D assignment may be TRBD1 or TRBD2 (6 bases each). This CDR3 contains 14 residues. The V end lost 4 bases, the J end lost 5 bases, and 14 bases lay between the germline ends. Per germline, CDR1 MNHNY and CDR2 SVGAGI (reference sequence). CDR3 sequence reads: CASSSQKGGETQYF. The CDR3, as DNA: TGTGCCAGCAGTTCCCAAAAGGGGGGCGAGACCCAGTACTTC.

V usage is TRBV6-2 or TRBV6-3 and J usage is TRBJ1-1, with D possibly matching TRBD1 (5 bases). V gave up 2 bases and J gave up 9 bases, with 10 bases separating them. The CDR3 length is 12 residues. Germline loops: CDR1 MNHEY, CDR2 SVGEGT. The CDR3: CASSYPGPKAFF. CDR3 nucleotide sequence: TGTGCCAGCAGTTACCCGGGGCCTAAAGCTTTCTTT.

This clonotype was counted a few times. The chain uses TRBV29-1 and TRBJ2-5; 7 nucleotides match TRBD1. The CDR3 consists of 15 residues. Germline values: CDR1 SQVTM, CDR2 ANQGSEA. Unmatched junction bases numbered 9, after V lost 1 base and J lost 4 bases. In nucleotides, the CDR3 is TGCAGCGTTGAAGCCACCGACAGGGCGAGAGAGACCCAGTACTTC. It specifies CSVEATDRARETQYF. Based on the CDR3 plus reference TRBV29-1 and TRBJ2-5, the full variable domain is SAVISQKPSRDICQRGTSLTIQCQVDSQVTMMFWYRQQPGQSLTLIATANQGSEATYESGFVIDKFPISRPNLTFSTLTVSNMSPEDSSIYLCSVEATDRARETQYFGPGTRLLVL.

This sequence joins TRBV3-1 and TRBJ2-7; possibly TRBD2 for D (5 bases). Trimming removed 8 bases at V and 7 bases at J, with 24 bases between. Germline CDR1 reads LGHDT; CDR2 reads YNNKEL (reference sequence). CDR3 size: 15 residues. CDR3 nucleotide sequence: TGTGCCAGCGGTCAAGATTCAGAGGGATTGAATGAGCAGTACTTC. Translating it yields CASGQDSEGLNEQYF.

The chain employs TRBV7-9 and TRBJ2-7; D gene unclear. From germline, CDR1 is SEHNR and CDR2 FQNEAQ (reference sequence). Trimming cost V 8 bases and J 2 bases, with 16 bases left between them. The CDR3 loop spans 14 amino acids. The CDR3 region has the DNA TGTGCCAGCCATGATTTGGGGTCCACCTACGAGCAGTACTTC. It is translated as CASHDLGSTYEQYF.

This clonotype has at least ten counts. The J gene is TRBJ2-5, the V gene TRBV29-1; 7 bases line up with TRBD1. The CDR3 spans 12 residues. Per the germline V gene, CDR1 is SQVTM and CDR2 is ANQGSEA. The trim removed 7 bases at V and 4 bases at J, leaving 6 bases unmatched. DNA of the CDR3: TGCAGCGGGGGGACAGTTGGAGAGACCCAGTACTTC. Encoded protein: CSGGTVGETQYF.

This clonotype was seen only a few times. The chain combines TRBV29-1 with TRBJ2-1, with D tentatively TRBD2 (6 bases). There are 12 residues in the CDR3. The V gene lost 7 bases and the J gene lost 9 bases, with 16 bases spanning the gap. CDR1 and CDR2 from the germline V gene are SQVTM and ANQGSEA. CDR3 DNA: TGCAGCGGAGGAGCAGGGAGGAGTGAGCAGTTCTTC. This encodes CSGGAGRSEQFF.

J is TRBJ2-7 and V is TRBV27; D remains ambiguous. This CDR3 contains 13 residues. V was clipped by 1 base and J by 0 bases, with 4 bases between them. Per the germline V gene, CDR1 is MNHEY and CDR2 is SMNVEV (reference sequence). Here the CDR3 DNA reads TGTGCCAGCAGTTTATACTTCTCCTACGAGCAGTACTTC. Its translation is CASSLYFSYEQYF.

Turning to this clonotype: Its ends do not fully match the called genes, so a read error is possible. The chain carries TRBV11-2 and TRBJ2-3; tentatively, D is TRBD1 or TRBD2 (5 bases each). CDR1 is SGHAT and CDR2 is FQNNGV in the germline V gene. CDR3 length: 14 amino acids. CDR3 coding DNA: TGTGCCAGCAGCCTAGCTAGGGGAACAGGTACGCAGTATTTT. Translation gives CASSLARGTGTQYF.